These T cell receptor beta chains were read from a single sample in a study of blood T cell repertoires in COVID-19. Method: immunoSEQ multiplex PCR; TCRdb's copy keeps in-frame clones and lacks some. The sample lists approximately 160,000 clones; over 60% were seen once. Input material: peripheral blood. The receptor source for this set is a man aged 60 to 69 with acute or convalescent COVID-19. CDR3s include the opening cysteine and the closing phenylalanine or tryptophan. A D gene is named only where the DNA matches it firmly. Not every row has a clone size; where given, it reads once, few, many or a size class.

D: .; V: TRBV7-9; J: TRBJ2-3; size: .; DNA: TGTGCCAGCAGCTTTGTACTAGACAGCACAGATACGCAGTATTTT; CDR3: CASSFVLDSTDTQYF
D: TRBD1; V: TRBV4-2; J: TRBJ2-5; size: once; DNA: TGTGCCAGCAGCCAAGGGGACAGGGACCAAGAGACCCAGTACTTC; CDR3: CASSQGDRDQETQYF
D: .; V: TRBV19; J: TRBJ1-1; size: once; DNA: TGTGCCAGTAGTCTGGAAGTGCGGACTGAAGCTTTCTTT; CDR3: CASSLEVRTEAFF
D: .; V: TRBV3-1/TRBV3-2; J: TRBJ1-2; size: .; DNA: TGTGCCAGCAGCTCCGGGAAGAACTATGGCTACACCTTC; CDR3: CASSSGKNYGYTF
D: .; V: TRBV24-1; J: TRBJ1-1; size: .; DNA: TGTGCCACCCAACGACAGTCGAACACTGAAGCTTTCTTT; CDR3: CATQRQSNTEAFF
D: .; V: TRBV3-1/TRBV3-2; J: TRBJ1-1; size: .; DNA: TGTGCCAGCAGCCAAAACAGGGATTCTGAAGCTTTCTTT; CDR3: CASSQNRDSEAFF
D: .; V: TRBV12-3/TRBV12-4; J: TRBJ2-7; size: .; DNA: TGTGCCAGCAGTGCGGACAGCTACGAGCAGTACTTC; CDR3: CASSADSYEQYF
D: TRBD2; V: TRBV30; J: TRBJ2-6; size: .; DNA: TGTGCCTGGAGTTCGGGGACTAGGGCCAACGTCCTGACTTTC; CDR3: CAWSSGTRANVLTF
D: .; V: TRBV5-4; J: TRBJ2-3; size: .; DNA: TGTGCCAGCAGCTTCGAGACAGCCACAGATACGCAGTATTTT; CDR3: CASSFETATDTQYF
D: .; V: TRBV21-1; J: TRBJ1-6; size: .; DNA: TGTGCCAGCAGCTCTCGGGACAGGGTTAATTCACCCCTCCACTTT; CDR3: CASSSRDRVNSPLHF
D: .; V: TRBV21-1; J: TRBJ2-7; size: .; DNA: TGTGCCAGCAGCAAGAGGAATCAAGGACAGGGGGCGGTTGGGGGAATATACGAGCAGTACTTC; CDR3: CASSKRNQGQGAVGGIYEQYF
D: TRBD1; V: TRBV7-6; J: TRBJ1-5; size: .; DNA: TGTGCCAGCAGCTTAGACAGGGGGCTCGTTCAGCCCCAGCATTTT; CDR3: CASSLDRGLVQPQHF
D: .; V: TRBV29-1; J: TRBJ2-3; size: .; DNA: TGCAGCGCCGACCAAGGGGTCAGCACAGATACGCAGTATTTT; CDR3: CSADQGVSTDTQYF
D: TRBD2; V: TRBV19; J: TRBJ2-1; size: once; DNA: TGTGCCAGTAGTATAGTGGGACTAGCTTACAATGAGCAGTTCTTC; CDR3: CASSIVGLAYNEQFF
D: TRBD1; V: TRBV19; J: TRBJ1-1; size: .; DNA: TGTGCCAGTAGTCCTAGGGACAGGCTAATGAACACTGAAGCTTTCTTT; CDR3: CASSPRDRLMNTEAFF
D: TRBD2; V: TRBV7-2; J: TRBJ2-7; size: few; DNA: TGTGCCAGCAGCTTATCCCGGGGGACTAGCGGGGGTCTACGCGAGCAGTACTTC; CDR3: CASSLSRGTSGGLREQYF
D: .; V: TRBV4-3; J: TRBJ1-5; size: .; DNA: TGCGCCAGCAGCCAAGATCAGGGCAGATATCAGCCCCAGCATTTT; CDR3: CASSQDQGRYQPQHF
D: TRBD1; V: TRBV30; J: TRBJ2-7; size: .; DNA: TGTGCCTGGAGTGTAAAGGGAGACAGGGCAGAGTACTTC; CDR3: CAWSVKGDRAEYF
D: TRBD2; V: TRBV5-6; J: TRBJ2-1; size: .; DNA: TGTGCCAGCAGCTCCGGGGGGGCTTACAATGAGCAGTTCTTC; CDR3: CASSSGGAYNEQFF
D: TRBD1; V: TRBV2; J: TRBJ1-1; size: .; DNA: TGTGCCAGCAGGGGGGACAGGAACACTGAAGCTTTCTTT; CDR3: CASRGDRNTEAFF
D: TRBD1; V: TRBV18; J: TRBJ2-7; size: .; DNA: TGTGCCAGCTCACCACCGGGACAGGGATCCGAGCAGTACTTC; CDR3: CASSPPGQGSEQYF
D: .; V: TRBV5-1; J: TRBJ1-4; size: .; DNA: TGCGCCAGCAGCCCCGGGAGGGGGAGTGAAAAACTGTTTTTT; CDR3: CASSPGRGSEKLFF
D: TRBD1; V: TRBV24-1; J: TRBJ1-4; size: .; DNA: TGTGCCACCAGTGATGGACAGGGGGGGACTAATGAAAAACTGTTTTTT; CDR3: CATSDGQGGTNEKLFF
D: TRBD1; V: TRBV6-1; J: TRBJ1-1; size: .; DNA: TGTGCCAGCAGTGAAGGGACAGGGGGAAGGAATGAAGCTTTCTTT; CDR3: CASSEGTGGRNEAFF
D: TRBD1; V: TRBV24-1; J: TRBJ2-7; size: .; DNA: TGTGCCACGTCGCAGGGGGACTACGAGCAGTACTTC; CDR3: CATSQGDYEQYF
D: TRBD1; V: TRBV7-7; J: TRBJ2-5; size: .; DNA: TGTGCCAGCAGCCCGAGTGGGGGACAGATGGGAGAGACCCAGTACTTC; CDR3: CASSPSGGQMGETQYF
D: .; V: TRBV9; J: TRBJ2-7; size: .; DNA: TGTGCCAGCAGCCCCCTCGCGGGTATCGTCTACGAGCAGTACTTC; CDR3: CASSPLAGIVYEQYF
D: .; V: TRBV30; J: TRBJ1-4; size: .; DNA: TGTGCCTTAACCTGGGGGCGTGCCCCCGAAAAACTGTTTTTT; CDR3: CALTWGRAPEKLFF
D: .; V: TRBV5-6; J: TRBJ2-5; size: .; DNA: TGTGCCAGCAGCTTGGATGGCCCCCAAGAGACCCAGTACTTC; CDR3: CASSLDGPQETQYF
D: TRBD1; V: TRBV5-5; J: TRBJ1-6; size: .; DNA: TGTGCCAGCAGCTTGACCTGGGACAGGGGCAATTCACCCCTCCACTTT; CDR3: CASSLTWDRGNSPLHF
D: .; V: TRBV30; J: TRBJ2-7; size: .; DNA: TGTGCCTGGAGTATTGCGGGGACGGTAGAGCAGTACTTC; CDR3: CAWSIAGTVEQYF
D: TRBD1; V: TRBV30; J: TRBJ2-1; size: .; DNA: TGTGCCTGGAGTACCGACAGGGGCTACAATGAGCAGTTCTTC; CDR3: CAWSTDRGYNEQFF
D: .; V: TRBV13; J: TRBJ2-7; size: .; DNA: TGTGCCAGCAGCTTGGACAGCTCCTACGAGCAGTACTTC; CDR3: CASSLDSSYEQYF
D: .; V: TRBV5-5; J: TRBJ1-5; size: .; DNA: TGTGCCAGCAGCTTGACCGCCAAACAGGACCTTAATGCCCAGCATTTT; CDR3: CASSLTAKQDLNAQHF
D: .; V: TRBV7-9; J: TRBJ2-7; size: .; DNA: TGTGCCAGCAGCTTAAAAGGCCAAGCCGAGGGCGGCGAGCAGTACTTC; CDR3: CASSLKGQAEGGEQYF
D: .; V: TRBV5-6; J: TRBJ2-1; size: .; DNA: TGTGCCAGCAGCTTGATTTCGTATGAGCAGTTCTTC; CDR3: CASSLISYEQFF
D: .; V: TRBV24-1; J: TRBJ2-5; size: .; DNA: TGTGCCACCAGTGACTACAGCCAAGAGACCCAGTACTTC; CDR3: CATSDYSQETQYF
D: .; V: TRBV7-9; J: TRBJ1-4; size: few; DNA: TGTGCCAGCAGCATGGGACACGTTAATGAAAAACTGTTTTTT; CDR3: CASSMGHVNEKLFF
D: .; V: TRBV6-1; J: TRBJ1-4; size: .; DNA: TGTGCCAGCAGTGAATGGGCAGGGACTAATGAAAAACTGTTTTTT; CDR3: CASSEWAGTNEKLFF
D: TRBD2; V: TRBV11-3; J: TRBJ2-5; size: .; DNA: TGTGCCAGCAGCTTGAACGGGGGGGCCGGGGAGACCCAGTACTTC; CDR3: CASSLNGGAGETQYF
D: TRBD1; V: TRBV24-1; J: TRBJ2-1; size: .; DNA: TGTGCCACCAGTGATGCCGGGACAGTCACCTACAATGAGCAGTTCTTC; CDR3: CATSDAGTVTYNEQFF
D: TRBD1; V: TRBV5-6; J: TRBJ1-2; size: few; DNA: TGTGCCAGCAGCCCAGGACAGGGAGACTACACCTTC; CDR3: CASSPGQGDYTF
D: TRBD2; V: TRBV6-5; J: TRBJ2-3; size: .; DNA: TGTGCCAGCAGGGCGGGGGGGGGCTCAGATACGCAGTATTTT; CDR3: CASRAGGGSDTQYF
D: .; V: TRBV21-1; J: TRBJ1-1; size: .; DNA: TGTGCCAGCAGCAAAGATAGGGGGAGTCAGAACACTGAAGCTTTCTTT; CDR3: CASSKDRGSQNTEAFF
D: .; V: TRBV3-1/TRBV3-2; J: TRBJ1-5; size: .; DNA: TGTGCCAGCAGCCAAGGCGGATCTCCCAATCAGCCCCAGCATTTT; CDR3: CASSQGGSPNQPQHF
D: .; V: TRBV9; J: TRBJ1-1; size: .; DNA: TGTGCCAGCAGCGCTGGAGAGGGATTCAATTGGTATTCCCGTACTGAAGCTTTCTTT; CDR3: CASSAGEGFNWYSRTEAFF
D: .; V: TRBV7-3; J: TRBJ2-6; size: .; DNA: TGTGCCAGCAGCTTAATCGGTCGGGGGAGCTCTGGGGCCAACGTCCTGACTTTC; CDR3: CASSLIGRGSSGANVLTF
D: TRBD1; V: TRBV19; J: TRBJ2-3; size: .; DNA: TGTGCCAGCGGGGACAGGCAAGGGGATACGCAGTATTTT; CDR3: CASGDRQGDTQYF
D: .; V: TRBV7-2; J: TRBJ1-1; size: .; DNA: TGTGCCAGCAGCTTACGTTTTGTTGAAGCTTTCTTT; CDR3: CASSLRFVEAFF
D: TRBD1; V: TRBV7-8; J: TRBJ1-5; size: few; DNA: TGTGCCAGCAGCTCTACGCCGGGACAGGGGGCGCAGAGCAATCAGCCCCAGCATTTT; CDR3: CASSSTPGQGAQSNQPQHF
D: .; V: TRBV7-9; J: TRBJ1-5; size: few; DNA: TGTGCCAGCAGCTTAGGAGGGGGGGCTCGGCAGCCCCAGCATTTT; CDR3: CASSLGGGARQPQHF
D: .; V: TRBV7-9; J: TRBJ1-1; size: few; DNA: TGTGCCAGCAGCTTATATGCAGGGAACACTGAAGCTTTCTTT; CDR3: CASSLYAGNTEAFF
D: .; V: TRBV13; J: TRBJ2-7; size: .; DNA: TGTGCCAGCAGCCGGGCGGGACGGCAATACGAGCAGTACTTC; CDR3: CASSRAGRQYEQYF